A selection of T cell receptor beta chains follows, all from one sample in a study of glioma-infiltrating T cells after dendritic cell vaccination. TCRdb's copy holds only in-frame clones and misses some; the assay was immunoSEQ multiplex PCR. The data show some 70,000 clones, roughly 79% seen once. The material sequenced was blood, taken before dendritic cell vaccination. Every receptor here comes from a human donor with glioblastoma. CDR3s include the opening cysteine and the closing phenylalanine or tryptophan. D genes are given only for firm matches. Not every row has a clone size; where given, it reads once, few, many or a size class.

j_call v_call clone_size cdr3_length d_call cdr3_nt cdr3_aa
TRBJ1-1 TRBV10-3 few 13 NA TGTGCCATCAGGATGGACGAGGGCGCTGAAGCTTTCTTT CAIRMDEGAEAFF
TRBJ1-5 TRBV30 once 14 TRBD1 TGTGCCTGGAGTATAGGACAGGGGAAACAGCCCCAGCATTTT CAWSIGQGKQPQHF
TRBJ1-1 TRBV30 NA 18 NA TGTGCCTGGAGTGTACTAAGACATGGAGGAGGAGAGCTGGCTGAAGCTTTCTTT CAWSVLRHGGGELAEAFF
TRBJ1-6 TRBV29-1 once 15 TRBD1 TGCAGCGTCCGGGAAGAGGACAGGGGGAGTTCACCCCTCCACTTT CSVREEDRGSSPLHF
TRBJ2-2 TRBV25-1 NA 13 NA TGTGCCAGCAGCCAAGGGGCAGCCGGGGAGCTGTTTTTT CASSQGAAGELFF
TRBJ2-3 TRBV4-3 NA 17 TRBD2 TGCGCCAGCAGCCTATTACCACGGGGGGGCCCGTCAGATACGCAGTATTTT CASSLLPRGGPSDTQYF
TRBJ1-3 TRBV30 NA 18 NA TGTGCCTGGAGCCTACTAGGGTCCATGCCGATCTCTGGAAACACCATATATTTT CAWSLLGSMPISGNTIYF
TRBJ2-1 TRBV7-4 few 15 NA TGTGCCAGCAGCCCGCGGGATAACTCCTACAATGAGCAGTTCTTC CASSPRDNSYNEQFF
TRBJ1-2 TRBV25-1 NA 14 NA TGTGCCAGCAGTGAATTAAAGGGGAACTATGGCTACACCTTC CASSELKGNYGYTF
TRBJ2-1 TRBV19 NA 17 NA TGTGCCAGTAGTATCGTTCGGGGGAGAAGCTCCTACAATGAGCAGTTCTTC CASSIVRGRSSYNEQFF
TRBJ2-1 TRBV6-5 NA 11 NA TGTGCCAGCAGACACAACGATGAGCAGTTCTTC CASRHNDEQFF
TRBJ1-1 TRBV4-3 NA 15 TRBD1 TGCGCCAGCAGCCAAGATTTACAGGGGGGCACTGAAGCTTTCTTT CASSQDLQGGTEAFF
TRBJ1-1 TRBV11-3 NA 13 NA TGTGCCAGCGACCGGACAGCGAACACTGAAGCTTTCTTT CASDRTANTEAFF
TRBJ2-1 TRBV14 NA 13 NA TGTGCCAGCAGCCAAGATTATTATGATGAGCAGTTCTTC CASSQDYYDEQFF
TRBJ1-1 TRBV5-1 NA 14 NA TGCGCCAGCAGCTTGGGAGCATCGAACACTGAAGCTTTCTTT CASSLGASNTEAFF
TRBJ2-7 TRBV7-2 few 15 TRBD1 TGTGCCAGCAGCTTAGACGGGACAGGTAACTACGAGCAGTACTTC CASSLDGTGNYEQYF
TRBJ2-1 TRBV9 NA 16 NA TGTGCCAGCAGCGACCCAGGGGAAGGGGGGGGCTATGAGCAGTTCTTC CASSDPGEGGGYEQFF